This T cell receptor (beta chain) originates from a study of identical twins. General observations from the study: Reduced insertions were recorded for abundant cord blood beta clonotypes, with no such pattern in memory repertoires. Among out-of-frame alpha sequences shared by twins, low generation probability occurred in excess. Recombination models fit unrelated individuals' TCR alpha sharing but underestimated twins'.

The germline CDR1 and CDR2 sequences are SGHRS and YFSETQ. This CDR3 contains 15 residues. V shed 1 base, J shed 4 bases, and the junction held 7 bases outside the gene matches. There are a few counts of this clonotype. Antigen specificity is unknown. Unique molecular identifiers were present on cDNA, and template switching added a universal primer site. TCRdb re-called the 5' RACE reads through MiXCR, storing one row per CDR3 protein. The table includes 400,000 to 550,000 distinct CDR3 sequences, 14% detected once. This sample also appeared in a second study, on yellow fever vaccine responses in identical twins.

The TCR comes from a young woman in good health. J is TRBJ1-1 and V is TRBV5-1, with 7 bases identical to TRBD1. Sequencing input: CD4+ T cells sorted from blood. The CDR3 reads CASSLKVQGGTEAFF. Written as DNA, the CDR3 is TGCGCCAGCAGCTTGAAGGTCCAGGGGGGCACTGAAGCTTTCTTT.